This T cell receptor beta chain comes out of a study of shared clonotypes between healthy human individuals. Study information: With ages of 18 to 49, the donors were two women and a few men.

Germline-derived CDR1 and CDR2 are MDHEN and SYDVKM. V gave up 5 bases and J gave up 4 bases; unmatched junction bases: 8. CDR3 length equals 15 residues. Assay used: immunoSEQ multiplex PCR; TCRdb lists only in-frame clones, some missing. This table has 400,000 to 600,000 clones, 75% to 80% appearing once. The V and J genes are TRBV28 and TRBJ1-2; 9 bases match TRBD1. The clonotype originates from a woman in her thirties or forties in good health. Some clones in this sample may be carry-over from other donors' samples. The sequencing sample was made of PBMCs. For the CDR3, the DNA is TGTGCCAGCAGTCCAGCGGGACAGGGTGTCTATGGCTACACCTTC. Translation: CASSPAGQGVYGYTF.